This T cell receptor beta chain was sequenced for a study of CD8 T cells in Susac syndrome. This CDR3 is 16 amino acids long. The junction had 8 bases not matched to a gene; V was cut back by 0 bases and J by 7 bases. Germline loops: CDR1 MNHEY, CDR2 SVGAGI. Reverse transcription of 0.5 to 1 ug RNA was performed with random hexamers. Each CDR3 protein gets one entry after TCRdb re-called the immunoSEQ multiplex PCR reads with MiXCR. The data contain roughly 200,000 distinct CDR3 sequences, over 90% of them seen just once; the ten biggest clones take up approximately 0.099%. The sequenced sample consisted of CD4+ T cells from PBMCs. The sequence derives from a human donor with Susac syndrome. The chain has TRBV6-5 and TRBJ2-1; 8 bases align to TRBD1. The CDR3 region is CASSYSRQGTPNEQFF. DNA of the CDR3: TGTGCCAGCAGTTACTCCCGACAGGGGACCCCGAATGAGCAGTTCTTC.